This T cell receptor beta chain was profiled in a study of blood T cell repertoires in COVID-19. On the study more broadly: Sites in the United States, Italy and Spain provided acute and convalescent COVID-19 samples. The analysed material was cDNA or gDNA that came from T cells, B-cell-depleted T cells, or PBMCs.

In the original workflow: Amplification of reference gene primers provided the estimated nucleated cell counts. Clones were sequenced by immunoSEQ multiplex PCR, and TCRdb holds only the in-frame ones, with some missing. For V, J and clone size, that table is used; D and trimming come from the DNA. The table records about 220,000 clones, approximately 82% of them present only once. The junction had 3 bases not matched to a gene; V was cut back by 3 bases and J by 4 bases. The CDR3 is 13 amino acids. Germline V CDR1 and CDR2: SQVTM, ANQGSEA. The chain links TRBV29-1 to TRBJ1-2; 9 bases agree with TRBD1. The TCR sequence derives from a man aged 50-59 years with active or convalescent COVID-19. Material for sequencing was peripheral blood. DNA for the CDR3: TGCAGCGTTGAGACAGGGGGAATCTATGGCTACACCTTC. This translates into CSVETGGIYGYTF.